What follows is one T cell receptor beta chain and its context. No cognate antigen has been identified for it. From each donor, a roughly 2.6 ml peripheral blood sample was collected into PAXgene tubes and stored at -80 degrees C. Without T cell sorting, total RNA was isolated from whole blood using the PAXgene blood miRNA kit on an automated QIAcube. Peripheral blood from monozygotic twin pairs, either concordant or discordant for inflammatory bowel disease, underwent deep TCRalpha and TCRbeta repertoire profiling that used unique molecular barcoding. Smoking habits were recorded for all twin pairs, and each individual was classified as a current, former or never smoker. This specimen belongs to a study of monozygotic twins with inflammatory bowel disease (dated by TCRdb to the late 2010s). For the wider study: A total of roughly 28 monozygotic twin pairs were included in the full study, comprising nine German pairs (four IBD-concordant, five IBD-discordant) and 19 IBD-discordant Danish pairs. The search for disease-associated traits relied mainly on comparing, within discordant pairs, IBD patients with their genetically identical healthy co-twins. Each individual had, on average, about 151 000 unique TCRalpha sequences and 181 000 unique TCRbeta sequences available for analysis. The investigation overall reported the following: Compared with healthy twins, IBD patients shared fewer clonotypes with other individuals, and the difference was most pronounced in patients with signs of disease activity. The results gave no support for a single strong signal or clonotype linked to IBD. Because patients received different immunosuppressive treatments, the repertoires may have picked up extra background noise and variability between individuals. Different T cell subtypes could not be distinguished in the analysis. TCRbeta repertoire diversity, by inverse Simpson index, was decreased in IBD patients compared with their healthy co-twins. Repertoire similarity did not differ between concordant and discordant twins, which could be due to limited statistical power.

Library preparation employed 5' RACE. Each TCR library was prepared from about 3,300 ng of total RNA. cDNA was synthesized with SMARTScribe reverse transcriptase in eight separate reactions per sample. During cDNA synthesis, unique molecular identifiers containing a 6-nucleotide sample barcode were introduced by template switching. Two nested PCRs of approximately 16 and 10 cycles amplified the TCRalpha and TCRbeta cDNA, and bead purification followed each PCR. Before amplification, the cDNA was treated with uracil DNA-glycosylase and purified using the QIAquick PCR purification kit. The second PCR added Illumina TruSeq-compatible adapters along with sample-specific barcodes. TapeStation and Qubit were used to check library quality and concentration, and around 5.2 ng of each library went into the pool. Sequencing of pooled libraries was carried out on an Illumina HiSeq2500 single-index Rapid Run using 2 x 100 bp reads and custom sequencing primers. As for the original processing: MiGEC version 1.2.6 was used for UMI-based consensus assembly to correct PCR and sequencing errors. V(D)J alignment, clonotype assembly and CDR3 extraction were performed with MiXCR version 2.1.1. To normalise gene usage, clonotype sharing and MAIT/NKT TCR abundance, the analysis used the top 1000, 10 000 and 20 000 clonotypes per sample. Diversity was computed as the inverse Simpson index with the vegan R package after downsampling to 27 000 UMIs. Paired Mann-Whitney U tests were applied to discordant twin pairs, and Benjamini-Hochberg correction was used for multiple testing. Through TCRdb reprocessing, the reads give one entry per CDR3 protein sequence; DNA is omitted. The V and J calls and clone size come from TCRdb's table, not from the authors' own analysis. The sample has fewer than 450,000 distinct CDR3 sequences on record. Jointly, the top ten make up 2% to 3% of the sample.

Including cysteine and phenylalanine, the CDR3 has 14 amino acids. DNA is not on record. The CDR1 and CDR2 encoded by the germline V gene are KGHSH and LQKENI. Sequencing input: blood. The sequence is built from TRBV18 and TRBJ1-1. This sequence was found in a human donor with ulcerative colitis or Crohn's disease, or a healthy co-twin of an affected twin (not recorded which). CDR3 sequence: CASSPPNGNTEAFF.